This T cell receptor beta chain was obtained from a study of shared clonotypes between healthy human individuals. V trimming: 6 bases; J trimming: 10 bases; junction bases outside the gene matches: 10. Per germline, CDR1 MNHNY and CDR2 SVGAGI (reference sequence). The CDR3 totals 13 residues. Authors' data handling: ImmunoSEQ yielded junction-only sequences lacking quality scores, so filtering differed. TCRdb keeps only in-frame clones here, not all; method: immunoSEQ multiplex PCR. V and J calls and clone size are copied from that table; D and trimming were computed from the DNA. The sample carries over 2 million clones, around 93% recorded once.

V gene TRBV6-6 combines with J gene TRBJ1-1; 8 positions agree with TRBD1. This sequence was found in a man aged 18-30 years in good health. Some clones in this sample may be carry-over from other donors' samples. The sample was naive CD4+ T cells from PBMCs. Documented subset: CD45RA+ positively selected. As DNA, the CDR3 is TGTGCCAGCAGAGAGGACAGGGCGCGGGGAGCTTTCTTT. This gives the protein CASREDRARGAFF.